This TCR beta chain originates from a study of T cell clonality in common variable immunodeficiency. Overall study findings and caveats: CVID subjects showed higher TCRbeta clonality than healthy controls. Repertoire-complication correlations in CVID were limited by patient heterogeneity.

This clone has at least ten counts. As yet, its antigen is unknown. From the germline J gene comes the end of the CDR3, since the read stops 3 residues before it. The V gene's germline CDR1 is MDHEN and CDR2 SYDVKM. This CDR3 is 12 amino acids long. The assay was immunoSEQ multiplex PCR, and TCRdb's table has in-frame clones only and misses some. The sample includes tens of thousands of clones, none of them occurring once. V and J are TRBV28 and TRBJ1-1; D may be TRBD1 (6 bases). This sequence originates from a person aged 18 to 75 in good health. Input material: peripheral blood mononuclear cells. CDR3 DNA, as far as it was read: TGTGCCAGCAGTTTCCCAGGGGTGGAA. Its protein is CASSFPGVE. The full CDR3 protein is CASSFPGVEAFF.